This T cell receptor (beta chain) appears in the sequencing data of a study of blood T cell repertoires in COVID-19. The CDR3 sequence is 15 residues long. V lost 6 bases to trimming and J lost 0 bases, with 12 bases between them. The germline V gene has CDR1 MNHEY and CDR2 SMNVEV (reference sequence). Sequencing used immunoSEQ multiplex PCR; TCRdb keeps in-frame clones, though not all of them. The table has fewer than 400,000 clones, 70% to 90% seen once. This chain uses TRBV27 with TRBJ1-3; a possible D gene is TRBD1 (6 bases). Material: PBMCs or T cells enriched from blood (not recorded which). This clonotype originated in a man aged 30 to 45 who had recovered from COVID-19. The CDR3 DNA follows: TGTGCCAGCAGAGAACGGACAGCCTCTGGAAACACCATATATTTT. It specifies CASRERTASGNTIYF.